This T cell receptor beta chain derives from a study of T-cell reconstitution after alpha-beta-depleted transplantation in children. The sample holds many counts of this clonotype. This CDR3 is 14 amino acids long. Germline CDR1 MNHNS, CDR2 SASEGT. Deletions cut 6 bases from V and 0 bases from J, with 12 bases between. Preparation of the TCRbeta library used unique molecular identifiers. TCRdb redid the calling of the PCR reads with MiXCR, one entry per CDR3 protein. The sample shows 200,000 to 250,000 distinct CDR3 sequences, approximately 12% of them seen only once. The receptor's source is a human donor who donated a stem cell graft to a child with acute lymphoblastic leukemia. The sample consisted of PBMCs from the stem cell graft donor, taken from the stem cell graft. V gene TRBV6-1 combines with J gene TRBJ2-7; possibly TRBD1 or TRBD2 for D (5 bases each). In DNA form, the CDR3 reads TGTGCCAGCAGCCCTAGCAGGGACTCCTACGAGCAGTACTTC. Translating gives CASSPSRDSYEQYF.